A selection of T cell receptor beta chains follows, all from one sample in a study of shared clonotypes between healthy human individuals. Sequenced by immunoSEQ multiplex PCR; TCRdb stores in-frame clones only, minus some. In the table there are roughly 2.6 million clones, over 85% of which are singletons. The sample consisted of naive CD4+ T cells sorted from blood. The receptor source for this set is a man between 18 and 29 years old in good health. CDR3s include the opening cysteine and the closing phenylalanine or tryptophan. Each record gives: clone size, V gene, D gene, J gene, CDR3 DNA, CDR3 protein. A D gene is named only where the DNA matches it firmly. Rows may omit the clone size; those that give it use once, few, many or a size class.

clone_size: NA; v_call: TRBV28; d_call: NA; j_call: TRBJ1-2; cdr3_nt: TGTGCCAGCAGCCCCAGCGTCCACTATGGCTACACCTTC; cdr3_aa: CASSPSVHYGYTF
clone_size: NA; v_call: TRBV5-4; d_call: NA; j_call: TRBJ1-5; cdr3_nt: TGTGCCAGCAGCTTGTATGTTGCCGGGACAACCTGGGGCAATCAGCCCCAGCATTTT; cdr3_aa: CASSLYVAGTTWGNQPQHF
clone_size: NA; v_call: TRBV4-1; d_call: TRBD2; j_call: TRBJ2-3; cdr3_nt: TGCGCCAGCAGCCCACTAGCGGGCATTCTAGTGGATACGCAGTATTTT; cdr3_aa: CASSPLAGILVDTQYF
clone_size: NA; v_call: TRBV4-1; d_call: TRBD1; j_call: TRBJ2-7; cdr3_nt: TGCGCCAGCAGCCCCCGGACAGGAATATACGAGCAGTACTTC; cdr3_aa: CASSPRTGIYEQYF
clone_size: NA; v_call: TRBV7-2; d_call: TRBD2; j_call: TRBJ2-7; cdr3_nt: TGTGCCAGCAGCTCTGGTAGCGGGAGCTACGAGCAGTACTTC; cdr3_aa: CASSSGSGSYEQYF
clone_size: NA; v_call: TRBV14; d_call: NA; j_call: TRBJ2-5; cdr3_nt: TGTGCCAGCAGCCAAGTTGGTCGGAAACAAGAGACCCAGTACTTC; cdr3_aa: CASSQVGRKQETQYF
clone_size: once; v_call: TRBV6-1; d_call: NA; j_call: TRBJ2-5; cdr3_nt: TGTGCCAGCAGTGAGTTAGAGACCCAGTACTTC; cdr3_aa: CASSELETQYF
clone_size: NA; v_call: TRBV30; d_call: TRBD1; j_call: TRBJ2-7; cdr3_nt: TGTGCCTGGGGACAGGCCTCTACGGGCGAGCAGTACTTC; cdr3_aa: CAWGQASTGEQYF
clone_size: NA; v_call: TRBV5-1; d_call: TRBD1; j_call: TRBJ1-4; cdr3_nt: TGCGCCAGCAGCGAAGGGACAGCGGTGTTTTTT; cdr3_aa: CASSEGTAVFF
clone_size: NA; v_call: TRBV6-5; d_call: NA; j_call: TRBJ1-1; cdr3_nt: TGTGCCAGCAGTTACTCTGGTGTGGGGACTGAAGCTTTCTTT; cdr3_aa: CASSYSGVGTEAFF
clone_size: NA; v_call: TRBV5-6; d_call: TRBD1; j_call: TRBJ2-7; cdr3_nt: TGTGCCAGCAGCTTGGCCGGGACAGGTCCGGGCGAGCAGTACTTC; cdr3_aa: CASSLAGTGPGEQYF
clone_size: NA; v_call: TRBV6-5; d_call: TRBD1; j_call: TRBJ2-5; cdr3_nt: TGTGCCAGCAGTCCCGGGACAGGGTTGAAGACCCAGTACTTC; cdr3_aa: CASSPGTGLKTQYF
clone_size: once; v_call: TRBV4-2; d_call: NA; j_call: TRBJ2-7; cdr3_nt: TGTGCCAGCAGTCGGGGGACCTCCTACGAGCAGTACTTC; cdr3_aa: CASSRGTSYEQYF
clone_size: NA; v_call: TRBV2; d_call: TRBD1; j_call: TRBJ2-2; cdr3_nt: TGTGCCAGCAGACGGACAGGGGTGACCGGGGAGCTGTTTTTT; cdr3_aa: CASRRTGVTGELFF
clone_size: once; v_call: TRBV2; d_call: NA; j_call: TRBJ2-5; cdr3_nt: TGTGCCAGCAGTGCCGGACCAGAGACCCAGTACTTC; cdr3_aa: CASSAGPETQYF
clone_size: NA; v_call: TRBV5-1; d_call: NA; j_call: TRBJ2-7; cdr3_nt: TGCGCCAGCAGCTTGGCGGGTCGTTCTGAGCAGTACTTC; cdr3_aa: CASSLAGRSEQYF
clone_size: NA; v_call: TRBV5-4; d_call: TRBD1; j_call: TRBJ1-2; cdr3_nt: TGTGCCAGCAGCCAATTATGGCAGGGGGAGGGCTATGGCTACACCTTC; cdr3_aa: CASSQLWQGEGYGYTF
clone_size: NA; v_call: TRBV7-8; d_call: NA; j_call: TRBJ1-1; cdr3_nt: TGTGCCAGCAGCTTATCGGCAGGGGCGAACACTGAAGCTTTCTTT; cdr3_aa: CASSLSAGANTEAFF
clone_size: NA; v_call: TRBV11-2; d_call: NA; j_call: TRBJ2-2; cdr3_nt: TGTGCCAGCAGCTTGGGCGGGACGAACACCGGGGAGCTGTTTTTT; cdr3_aa: CASSLGGTNTGELFF
clone_size: NA; v_call: TRBV25-1; d_call: NA; j_call: TRBJ2-7; cdr3_nt: TGTGCCAGCAGTGAATCCGGCAGCGCCTACGAGCAGTACTTC; cdr3_aa: CASSESGSAYEQYF
clone_size: NA; v_call: TRBV5-4; d_call: NA; j_call: TRBJ1-1; cdr3_nt: TGTGCCAGCAGCTTGGAGACAGCGCGTACTGAAGCTTTCTTT; cdr3_aa: CASSLETARTEAFF
clone_size: NA; v_call: TRBV6-1; d_call: NA; j_call: TRBJ1-6; cdr3_nt: TGTGCCAGCAGTGAAAGGTCACCCCTCCACTTT; cdr3_aa: CASSERSPLHF
clone_size: NA; v_call: TRBV2; d_call: TRBD2; j_call: TRBJ2-7; cdr3_nt: TGTGCCAGCAGTAGTTCCGGGACAGGGGGGACTAGCGGGACCTACGAGCAGTACTTC; cdr3_aa: CASSSSGTGGTSGTYEQYF
clone_size: once; v_call: TRBV11-2; d_call: TRBD1; j_call: TRBJ1-1; cdr3_nt: TGTGCCAGCAGCATCTACAGGGGCGCCAACACTGAAGCTTTCTTT; cdr3_aa: CASSIYRGANTEAFF
clone_size: NA; v_call: TRBV5-1; d_call: TRBD1; j_call: TRBJ1-4; cdr3_nt: TGCGCCAGCAGCTTGGCGGGACAGGGGAACGAAAAACTGTTTTTT; cdr3_aa: CASSLAGQGNEKLFF
clone_size: NA; v_call: TRBV6-5; d_call: NA; j_call: TRBJ2-7; cdr3_nt: TGTGCCATTCGACCAGACTCCTACGAGCAGTACTTC; cdr3_aa: CAIRPDSYEQYF
clone_size: NA; v_call: TRBV10-3; d_call: NA; j_call: TRBJ2-3; cdr3_nt: TGTGCCATCAGTGAGGGGGCACACACAGATACGCAGTATTTT; cdr3_aa: CAISEGAHTDTQYF